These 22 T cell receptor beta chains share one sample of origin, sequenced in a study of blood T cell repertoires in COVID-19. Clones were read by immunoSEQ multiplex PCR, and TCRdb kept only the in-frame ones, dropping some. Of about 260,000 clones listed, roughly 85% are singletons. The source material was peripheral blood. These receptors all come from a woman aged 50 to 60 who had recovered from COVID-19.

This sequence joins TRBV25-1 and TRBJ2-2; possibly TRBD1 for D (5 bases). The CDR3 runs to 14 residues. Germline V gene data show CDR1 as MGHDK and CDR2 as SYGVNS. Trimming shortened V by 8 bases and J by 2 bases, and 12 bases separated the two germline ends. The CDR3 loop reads CASEDNSNTGELFF. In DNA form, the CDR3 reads TGTGCCAGCGAGGACAATTCTAACACCGGGGAGCTGTTTTTT.

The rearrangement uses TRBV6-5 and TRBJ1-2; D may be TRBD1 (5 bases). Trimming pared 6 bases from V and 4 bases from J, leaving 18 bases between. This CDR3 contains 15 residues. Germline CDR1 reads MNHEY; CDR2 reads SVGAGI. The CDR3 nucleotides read TGTGCCAGCAGACCGCCGGGAGCAGGGAGCTATGGCTACACCTTC. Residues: CASRPPGAGSYGYTF.

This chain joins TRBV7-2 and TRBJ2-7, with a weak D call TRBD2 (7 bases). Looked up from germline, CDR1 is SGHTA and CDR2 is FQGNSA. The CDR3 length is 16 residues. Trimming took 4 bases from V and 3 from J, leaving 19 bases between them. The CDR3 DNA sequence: TGTGCCAGCAGCTCCCATTTAGGGGGAGGGGACTACGAGCAGTACTTC. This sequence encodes CASSSHLGGGDYEQYF.

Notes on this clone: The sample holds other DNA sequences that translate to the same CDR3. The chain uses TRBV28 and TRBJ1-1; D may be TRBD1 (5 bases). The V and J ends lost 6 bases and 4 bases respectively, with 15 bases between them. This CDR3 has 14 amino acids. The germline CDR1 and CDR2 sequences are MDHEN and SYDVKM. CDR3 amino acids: CASSPGGVGTEAFF. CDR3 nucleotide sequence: TGTGCCAGCAGCCCGGGGGGTGTAGGCACTGAAGCTTTCTTT.

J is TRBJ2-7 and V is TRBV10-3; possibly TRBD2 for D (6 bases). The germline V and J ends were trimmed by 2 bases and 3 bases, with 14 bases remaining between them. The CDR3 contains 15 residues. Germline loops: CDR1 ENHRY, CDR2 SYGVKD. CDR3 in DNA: TGTGCCATCAGTGAGCCGGAGGGGACCGTCTACGAGCAGTACTTC. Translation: CAISEPEGTVYEQYF.

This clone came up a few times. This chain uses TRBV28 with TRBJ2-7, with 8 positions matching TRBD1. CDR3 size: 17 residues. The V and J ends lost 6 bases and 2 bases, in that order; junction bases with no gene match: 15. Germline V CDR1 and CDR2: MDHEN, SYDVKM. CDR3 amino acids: CASRGTGSSSLTYEQYF. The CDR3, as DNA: TGTGCCAGCAGGGGGACAGGCTCGTCGAGCCTGACCTACGAGCAGTACTTC.

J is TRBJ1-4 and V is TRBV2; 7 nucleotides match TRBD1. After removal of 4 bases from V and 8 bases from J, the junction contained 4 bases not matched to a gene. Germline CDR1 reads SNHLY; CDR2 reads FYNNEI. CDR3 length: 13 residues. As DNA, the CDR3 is TGTGCCAGCAGTGGGGACAGCCGCGAAAAACTGTTTTTT. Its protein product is CASSGDSREKLFF. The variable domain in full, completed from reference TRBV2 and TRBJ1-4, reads EPEVTQTPSHQVTQMGQEVILRCVPISNHLYFYWYRQILGQKVEFLVSFYNNEISEKSEIFDDQFSVERPDGSNFTLKIRSTKLEDSAMYFCASSGDSREKLFFGSGTQLSVL.

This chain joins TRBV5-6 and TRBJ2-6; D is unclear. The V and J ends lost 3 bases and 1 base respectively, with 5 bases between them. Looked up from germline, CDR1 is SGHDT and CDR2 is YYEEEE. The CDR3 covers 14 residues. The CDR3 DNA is TGTGCCAGCAGCTGGAGTTCTGGGGCCAACGTCCTGACTTTC. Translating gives CASSWSSGANVLTF. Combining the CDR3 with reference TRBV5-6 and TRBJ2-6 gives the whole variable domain DAGVTQSPTHLIKTRGQQVTLRCSPKSGHDTVSWYQQALGQGPQFIFQYYEEEERQRGNFPDRFSGHQFPNYSSELNVNALLLGDSALYLCASSWSSGANVLTFGAGSRLTVL.

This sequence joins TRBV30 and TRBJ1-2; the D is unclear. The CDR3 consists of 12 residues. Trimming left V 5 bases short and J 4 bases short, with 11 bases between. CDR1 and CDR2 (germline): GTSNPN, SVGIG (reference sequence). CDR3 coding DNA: TGTGCCTGGTATTCTAGGATCTATGGCTACACCTTC. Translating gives CAWYSRIYGYTF.

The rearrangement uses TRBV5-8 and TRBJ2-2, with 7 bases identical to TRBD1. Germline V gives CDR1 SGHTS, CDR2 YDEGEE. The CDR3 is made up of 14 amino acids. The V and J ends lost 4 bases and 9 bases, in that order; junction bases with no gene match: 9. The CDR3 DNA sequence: TGTGCCAGCAGCACGGACAGGTTCGCCTGGGAGCTGTTTTTT. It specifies CASSTDRFAWELFF.

The CDR3 coding sequence is TGTGCCAGCAGCTTAGCGCTCAGCGTGTACAATGAGCAGTTCTTC. Translation: CASSLALSVYNEQFF. V and J are TRBV7-2 and TRBJ2-1; D unclear. The CDR3 has 15 amino acids. Deletions cut 0 bases from V and 4 bases from J, with 10 bases between. The germline V gene encodes CDR1 SGHTA and CDR2 FQGNSA.

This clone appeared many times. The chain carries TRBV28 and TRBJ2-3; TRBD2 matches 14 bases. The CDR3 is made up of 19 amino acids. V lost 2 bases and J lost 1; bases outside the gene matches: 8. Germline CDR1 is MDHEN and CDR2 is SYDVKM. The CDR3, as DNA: TGTGCCAGCAGTTTACCGGGACTAGCGGGGGAGGTGGGCACAGATACGCAGTATTTT. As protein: CASSLPGLAGEVGTDTQYF.

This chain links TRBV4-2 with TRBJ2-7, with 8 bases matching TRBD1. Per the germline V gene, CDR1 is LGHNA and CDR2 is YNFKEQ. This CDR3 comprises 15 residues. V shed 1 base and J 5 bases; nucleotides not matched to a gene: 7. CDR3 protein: CASSQGRRGLDEQYF. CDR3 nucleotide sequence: TGTGCCAGCAGCCAAGGCCGCAGGGGGCTCGACGAGCAGTACTTC.

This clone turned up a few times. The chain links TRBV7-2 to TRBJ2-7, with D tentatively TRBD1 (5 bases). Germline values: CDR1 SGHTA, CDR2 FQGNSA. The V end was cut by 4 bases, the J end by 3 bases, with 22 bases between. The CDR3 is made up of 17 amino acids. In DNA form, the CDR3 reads TGTGCCAGCAGCTATCCAGACCTCAGGGTTTCAGGCTACGAGCAGTACTTC. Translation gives CASSYPDLRVSGYEQYF.

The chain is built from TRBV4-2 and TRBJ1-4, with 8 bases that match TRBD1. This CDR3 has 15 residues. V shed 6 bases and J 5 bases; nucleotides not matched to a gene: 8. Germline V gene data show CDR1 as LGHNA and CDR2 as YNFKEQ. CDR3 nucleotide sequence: TGTGCCAGCAGGGCAGGGGGCGGAAGGAATGAAAAACTGTTTTTT. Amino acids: CASRAGGGRNEKLFF.

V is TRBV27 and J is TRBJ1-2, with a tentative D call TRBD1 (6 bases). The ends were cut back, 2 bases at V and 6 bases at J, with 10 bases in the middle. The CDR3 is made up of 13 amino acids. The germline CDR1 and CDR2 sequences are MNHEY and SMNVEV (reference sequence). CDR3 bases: TGTGCCAGCAGTTTAACCAGGGGTGATGGCTACACCTTC. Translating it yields CASSLTRGDGYTF.

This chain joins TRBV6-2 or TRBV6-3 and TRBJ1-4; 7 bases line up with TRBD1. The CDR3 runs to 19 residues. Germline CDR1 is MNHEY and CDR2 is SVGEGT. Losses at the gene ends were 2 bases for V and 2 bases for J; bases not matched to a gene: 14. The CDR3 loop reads CASSYVRQGSPLTNEKLFF. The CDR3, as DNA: TGTGCCAGCAGTTACGTGAGACAGGGCTCTCCGTTGACTAATGAAAAACTGTTTTTT.

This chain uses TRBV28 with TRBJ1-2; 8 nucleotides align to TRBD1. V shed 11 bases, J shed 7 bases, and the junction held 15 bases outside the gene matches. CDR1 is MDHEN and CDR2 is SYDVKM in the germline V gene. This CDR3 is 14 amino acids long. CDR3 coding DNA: TGTGCCTCAAGATTCCAGGGGGCGCTTCGTGGCTACACCTTC. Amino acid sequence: CASRFQGALRGYTF.

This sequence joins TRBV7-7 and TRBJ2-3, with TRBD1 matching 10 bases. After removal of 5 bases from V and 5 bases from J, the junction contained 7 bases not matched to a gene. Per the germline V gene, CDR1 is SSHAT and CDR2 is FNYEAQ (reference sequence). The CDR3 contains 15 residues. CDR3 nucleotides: TGTGCCAGCAGCCCAGGACAGGGGGATGGAGATACGCAGTATTTT. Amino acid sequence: CASSPGQGDGDTQYF.

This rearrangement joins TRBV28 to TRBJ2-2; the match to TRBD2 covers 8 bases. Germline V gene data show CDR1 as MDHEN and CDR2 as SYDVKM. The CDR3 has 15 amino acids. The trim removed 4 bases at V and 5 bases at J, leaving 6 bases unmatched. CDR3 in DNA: TGTGCCAGCAGTTCCCGGGGGGGTTGGACCGGGGAGCTGTTTTTT. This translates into CASSSRGGWTGELFF. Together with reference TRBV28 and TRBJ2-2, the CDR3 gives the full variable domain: DVKVTQSSRYLVKRTGEKVFLECVQDMDHENMFWYRQDPGLGLRLIYFSYDVKMKEKGDIPEGYSVSREKKERFSLILESASTNQTSMYLCASSSRGGWTGELFFGEGSRLTVL.

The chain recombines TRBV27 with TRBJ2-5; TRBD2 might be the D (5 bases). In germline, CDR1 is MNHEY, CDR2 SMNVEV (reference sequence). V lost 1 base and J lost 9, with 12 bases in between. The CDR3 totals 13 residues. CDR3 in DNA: TGTGCCAGCAGTTTATGGGCTACCGGGGCCCAGTACTTC. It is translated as CASSLWATGAQYF.

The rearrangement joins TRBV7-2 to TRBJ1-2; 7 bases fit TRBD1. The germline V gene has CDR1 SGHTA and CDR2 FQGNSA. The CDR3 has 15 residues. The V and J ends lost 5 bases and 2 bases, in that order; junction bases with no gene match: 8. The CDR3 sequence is CASSPLQGTNYGYTF. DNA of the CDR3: TGTGCCAGCAGCCCACTACAGGGGACCAACTATGGCTACACCTTC.